These 28 T cell receptor beta chains originate from one sample sequenced in a study of blood T cell repertoires in COVID-19. Profiled with immunoSEQ multiplex PCR; TCRdb holds only in-frame clones, not every one. The data contain hundreds of thousands of clones, roughly 80% of them singletons. The sample taken for sequencing was PBMCs or T cells enriched from blood (not recorded which). These receptors were taken from a man aged 35 to 55 who had been exposed to COVID-19.

Only one count was recorded for this clone. CDR3 in DNA: TGTGCCAGCTCACCACCGGGGGGTTTTGGCTACGAGCAGTACTTC. Amino acid sequence: CASSPPGGFGYEQYF. The rearrangement joins TRBV18 to TRBJ2-7; a possible D gene is TRBD2 (6 bases). This CDR3 comprises 15 residues. Germline lookup yields CDR1 KGHSH and CDR2 LQKENI. The V end was cut by 0 bases, the J end by 3 bases, with 12 bases between.

CDR3 amino acids: CSVRQGRENIQYF. The CDR3 region has the DNA TGCAGCGTTCGACAGGGGAGGGAAAACATTCAGTACTTC. The rearrangement uses TRBV29-1 and TRBJ2-4, with D possibly being TRBD1 (8 bases). The germline gives CDR1 SQVTM, CDR2 ANQGSEA. The CDR3 length is 13 residues. The V and J ends lost 5 bases and 5 bases respectively, with 13 bases between them.

The V and J genes are TRBV10-2 and TRBJ2-7; 8 nucleotides line up with TRBD2. Germline V lookup: CDR1 WSHSY, CDR2 SAAADI. The CDR3 is 13 amino acids. V gave up 7 bases and J gave up 3 bases; unmatched junction bases: 5. The CDR3 DNA reads as TGCGCCAGCATGTTAGCGGGAATCTACGAGCAGTACTTC. This sequence encodes CASMLAGIYEQYF.

The chain links TRBV6-1 to TRBJ1-3; D gene uncertain. The germline V and J ends were trimmed by 0 bases and 0 bases, with 9 bases remaining between them. Germline CDR1 reads MNHNS; CDR2 reads SASEGT. The CDR3 runs to 16 residues. CDR3 DNA: TGTGCCAGCAGTGAAGCCCCCGGGAGCTCTGGAAACACCATATATTTT. It specifies CASSEAPGSSGNTIYF.

The chain carries TRBV4-2 and TRBJ1-1; no clear D gene. The germline V and J ends were trimmed by 1 base and 8 bases, with 11 bases remaining between them. CDR1 is LGHNA, CDR2 YNFKEQ, per germline. The CDR3 totals 13 residues. The CDR3 is CASSQARESEAFF. The CDR3 DNA follows: TGTGCCAGCAGCCAAGCCCGGGAGTCCGAAGCTTTCTTT.

This chain connects TRBV5-1 to TRBJ1-1; D is unclear. V was clipped by 2 bases and J by 0 bases, with 8 bases between them. Germline V lookup: CDR1 SGHRS, CDR2 YFSETQ. CDR3 length equals 14 residues. The CDR3 nucleotides read TGCGCCAGCAGCTTCCCGAACATGAACACTGAAGCTTTCTTT. It is translated as CASSFPNMNTEAFF.

The V gene is TRBV5-8, the J gene TRBJ2-3; 8 bases map to TRBD2. V shed 2 bases, J shed 10 bases, and the junction held 18 bases outside the gene matches. CDR1 and CDR2 from the germline V gene are SGHTS and YDEGEE. The CDR3 totals 17 residues. In DNA, the CDR3 is TGTGCCAGCAGCTTAGATTCAGCGGGAGTCCGCTTGAAGGCGCAGTATTTT. Protein: CASSLDSAGVRLKAQYF.

The chain has TRBV12-5 and TRBJ1-3; 8 bases line up with TRBD1. The CDR3 runs 17 residues. Trimming removed 0 bases from V and 3 bases from J; junction bases left unmatched: 7. Germline values: CDR1 LGHNT, CDR2 FRNRAP. The CDR3 region has the DNA TGTGCTAGTGGTTTGGTACGAGGGGACAGGAGTGGAAACACCATATATTTT. Protein sequence: CASGLVRGDRSGNTIYF.

The J gene is TRBJ2-1, the V gene TRBV9; unclear D gene. V lost 4 bases to trimming and J lost 8 bases, with 10 bases between them. Germline CDR1 and CDR2: SGDLS and YYNGEE. There are 12 residues in the CDR3. The CDR3 sequence: CASSPPHDEQFF. CDR3 in DNA: TGTGCCAGCAGCCCCCCCCATGATGAGCAGTTCTTC.

The chain recombines TRBV19 with TRBJ1-1, with 7 bases aligning to TRBD1. Germline V gene sequence: CDR1 LNHDA, CDR2 SQIVND (reference sequence). The CDR3 totals 16 residues. V trimming: 7 bases; J trimming: 3 bases; junction bases outside the gene matches: 14. The CDR3 protein is CASNTGALDEHTEAFF. The CDR3 DNA is TGTGCCAGTAATACAGGGGCTCTCGACGAACACACTGAAGCTTTCTTT.

The chain couples TRBV5-4 to TRBJ2-3; D uncertain. Between the trimmed V and J ends, which lost 0 bases and 0 bases, there was a span of 5 bases. The CDR3 covers 14 residues. Germline V gene data show CDR1 as SGHNT and CDR2 as YYREEE (reference sequence). As DNA, the CDR3 is TGTGCCAGCAGCTTGGCCCGGAGCACAGATACGCAGTATTTT. Amino acids: CASSLARSTDTQYF.

The chain recombines TRBV5-1 with TRBJ2-3, with TRBD1 matching over 8 bases. V was clipped by 3 bases and J by 1 base; unmatched bases: 7. There are 16 residues in the CDR3. CDR1 SGHRS and CDR2 YFSETQ come from the germline V gene. CDR3 region: CASSSLAGQGTDTQYF. DNA of the CDR3: TGCGCCAGCAGCTCCTTGGCGGGACAGGGCACAGATACGCAGTATTTT.

This chain links TRBV5-5 with TRBJ2-2, with D possibly matching TRBD1 (6 bases). In germline, CDR1 is SGHKS, CDR2 YYEKEE (reference sequence). The V end lost 4 bases, the J end lost 0 bases, and 19 bases lay between the germline ends. The length of the CDR3 is 18 residues. This chain's CDR3 is CASSPRLGAGPNTGELFF. CDR3 nucleotide sequence: TGTGCCAGCAGCCCAAGGCTGGGGGCAGGACCGAACACCGGGGAGCTGTTTTTT.

In nucleotides, the CDR3 is TGCAGCGTAAGTAGCGGGAGACTCCGTGAGCAGTACTTC. The encoded protein is CSVSSGRLREQYF. The genes are TRBV29-1 and TRBJ2-7, with 9 bases fitting TRBD2. CDR3 size: 13 residues. Losses at the gene ends were 6 bases for V and 7 bases for J; bases not matched to a gene: 10. CDR1 and CDR2 from the germline V gene are SQVTM and ANQGSEA.

This chain joins TRBV30 and TRBJ2-7; D is perhaps TRBD2 (6 bases). CDR1 is GTSNPN and CDR2 is SVGIG in the germline V gene (reference sequence). The CDR3 is made up of 13 amino acids. Trimming left V 7 bases short and J 2 bases short, with 15 bases between. The DNA for the CDR3 is TGTGCCTTGGTTGCGACGGGGGCCTACGAGCAGTACTTC. It translates to CALVATGAYEQYF.

The V gene is TRBV11-2, the J gene TRBJ2-7; D gene unclear. CDR3 length equals 13 residues. Trimming removed 5 bases from V and 5 bases from J, with 13 bases in between. CDR1 SGHAT and CDR2 FQNNGV come from the germline V gene. This CDR3 is CASSPKPRHEQYF. In nucleotides, the CDR3 is TGTGCCAGCAGCCCAAAACCGCGCCACGAGCAGTACTTC.

The chain couples TRBV19 to TRBJ1-1; 9 positions agree with TRBD1. With 7 bases clipped from V and 9 bases from J, the junction kept 15 bases outside the gene matches. The V gene's germline CDR1 is LNHDA and CDR2 SQIVND (reference sequence). The CDR3 spans 15 residues. The CDR3 protein is CASTSRGQGRMQAFF. The DNA of the CDR3 is TGTGCCAGTACCTCAAGGGGACAGGGCCGCATGCAAGCTTTCTTT.

This CDR3 is CASGTGGYNEQFF. CDR3 nucleotide sequence: TGTGCCAGCGGGACAGGGGGCTACAATGAGCAGTTCTTC. The chain uses TRBV19 and TRBJ2-1; 11 nucleotides line up with TRBD1. This CDR3 spans 13 amino acids. V dropped 9 bases and J dropped 3; count of bases not matched to a gene: 1. Germline V gene data show CDR1 as LNHDA and CDR2 as SQIVND (reference sequence).

The chain carries TRBV24-1 and TRBJ2-7; D perhaps matches TRBD1 (6 bases). Germline-derived CDR1 and CDR2 are KGHDR and SFDVKD. V was pared by 8 bases and J by 4 bases, with 23 bases between. The CDR3 sequence is 16 residues long. The CDR3 reads CATKTGGHLVGYEQYF. CDR3 nucleotide sequence: TGTGCCACCAAGACAGGTGGGCACCTTGTTGGGTACGAGCAGTACTTC.

This chain connects TRBV3-1 (or the pseudogene TRBV3-2) to TRBJ1-2, with a tentative D call TRBD1 (5 bases). This CDR3 has 13 amino acids. The ends were cut back, 8 bases at V and 6 bases at J, with 16 bases in the middle. Germline loops: CDR1 LGHDT, CDR2 YNNKEL (reference sequence). CDR3 nucleotides: TGTGCCAGCGCCAGACAGAGCAACAATGGCTACACCTTC. This codes for CASARQSNNGYTF.

This clone appeared once. V and J are TRBV7-2 and TRBJ2-2, with 13 bases identical to TRBD2. The CDR3 contains 17 residues. CDR1 and CDR2 (germline): SGHTA, FQGNSA. Losses at the gene ends were 5 bases for V and 5 bases for J; bases not matched to a gene: 8. This CDR3 is CASSLRTSGSVTGELFF. The CDR3 DNA reads TGTGCCAGCAGCCTTCGGACTAGCGGGAGTGTGACCGGGGAGCTGTTTTTT.

The chain combines TRBV7-9 with TRBJ2-5; TRBD2 matches 11 bases. Looked up from germline, CDR1 is SEHNR and CDR2 is FQNEAQ (reference sequence). The CDR3 sequence is 17 residues long. With V trimmed by 0 bases and J by 5 bases, 8 bases remained unmatched. This chain's CDR3 is CASSLAIAGGPGETQYF. The CDR3 DNA sequence: TGTGCCAGCAGCTTAGCTATAGCGGGAGGGCCCGGCGAGACCCAGTACTTC.

This rearrangement joins TRBV7-8 to TRBJ2-1, with 7 positions matching TRBD1. From germline, CDR1 is SGHVS and CDR2 FQNEAQ. V was pared by 3 bases and J by 13 bases, with 6 bases of the junction left unmatched. This CDR3 is 12 amino acids long. CDR3 residues: CASSFGTETQFF. Here the CDR3 DNA reads TGTGCCAGCAGCTTCGGGACAGAAACCCAGTTCTTC.

This chain uses TRBV19 with TRBJ2-5, with unresolved D. Germline lookup yields CDR1 LNHDA and CDR2 SQIVND (reference sequence). V was cut by 6 bases and J by 5 bases, with 13 bases left in between. This CDR3 comprises 13 residues. The DNA for the CDR3 is TGTGCCAGTAGAAGCCGAGGTCGGGAGACCCAGTACTTC. Translated, it gives CASRSRGRETQYF.

The chain has TRBV30 and TRBJ2-3; D not resolved. The length of the CDR3 is 12 residues. The V gene lost 8 bases and the J gene lost 2 bases, with 11 bases spanning the gap. From germline, CDR1 is GTSNPN and CDR2 SVGIG (reference sequence). In DNA form, the CDR3 reads TGTGCCGGCCTGCTCTCCACAGATACGCAGTATTTT. Amino acids: CAGLLSTDTQYF.

This clone was seen once. This rearrangement joins TRBV11-2 to TRBJ2-2, with D perhaps matching TRBD2 (5 bases). The CDR3 covers 14 residues. V shed 5 bases and J shed 7 bases, with 14 bases lying between them. In germline, CDR1 is SGHAT, CDR2 FQNNGV. Here the CDR3 DNA reads TGTGCCAGCAGCATCCCGGGGTTCGGCGGGGAGCTGTTTTTT. Protein product: CASSIPGFGGELFF.

This rearrangement joins TRBV27 to TRBJ2-5, with TRBD1 identical over 8 bases. The CDR3 contains 15 residues. Germline CDR1 reads MNHEY; CDR2 reads SMNVEV (reference sequence). Losses at the gene ends were 1 base for V and 5 bases for J; bases not matched to a gene: 6. The CDR3 here is CASSLWPGGQETQYF. The CDR3 DNA is TGTGCCAGCAGTTTATGGCCAGGGGGCCAGGAGACCCAGTACTTC.

The V and J genes are TRBV4-1 and TRBJ2-5; D gene ambiguous. The germline V and J ends were trimmed by 1 base and 2 bases, with 14 bases remaining between them. The CDR3 has 16 residues. The germline V gene has CDR1 MGHRA and CDR2 YSYEKL. CDR3 nucleotides: TGCGCCAGCAGCCAAGCCGTAATACAATCTCAAGAGACCCAGTACTTC. Translated: CASSQAVIQSQETQYF.